Following are 27 T cell receptor beta chains from one sample sequenced in a study of OX40 agonist ivuxolimab in advanced cancers. Library prep was done by the immunoSEQ multiplex PCR assay. Imported from immuneACCESS, the table was reduced by TCRdb to in-frame sequences with V and J called. These copies leave out some clones; in studies compared against another copy, an unresolved V gene accounts for under half, and the cause of the remainder is not known. The sample table contains 55,000 to 60,000 clones; only one count was recorded for roughly 84% of them. The ten largest clones take up about 0.69% of the sample. The sequenced sample was CD4+ or CD8+ T cells sorted from blood, obtained in a trial of the OX40 agonist ivuxolimab. All receptors come from an adult with an advanced solid tumor such as melanoma, head and neck, liver or kidney cancer.

V usage is TRBV7-2 and J usage is TRBJ1-2, with 12 bases matching TRBD1. This CDR3 contains 16 residues. V trimming: 4 bases; J trimming: 0 bases; junction bases outside the gene matches: 3. Per the germline V gene, CDR1 is SGHTA and CDR2 is FQGNSA. CDR3 bases: TGTGCCAGCAGCTCGGGACAGGGGGCTGCTAACTATGGCTACACCTTC. It yields the protein CASSSGQGAANYGYTF.

This clone was recorded a few times. The V call is TRBV6-6, the J call TRBJ2-2, with D possibly being TRBD1 (5 bases). The CDR3 spans 14 residues. The germline CDR1 and CDR2 sequences are MNHNY and SVGAGI (reference sequence). V gave up 4 bases and J gave up 2 bases, with 8 bases separating them. The CDR3 protein is CASSFDRNTGELFF. DNA of the CDR3: TGTGCCAGCAGTTTCGACAGAAACACCGGGGAGCTGTTTTTT.

The chain has TRBV13 and TRBJ1-1, with TRBD1 matching over 7 bases. This CDR3 is built from 14 residues. Trimming at V came to 7 bases and at J to 4 bases, leaving 9 bases not matched to a gene. Looked up from germline, CDR1 is PRHDT and CDR2 is FYEKMQ (reference sequence). In DNA, the CDR3 is TGTGCCAGCATCAACGACAGGGTGAGCACTGAAGCTTTCTTT. Translating gives CASINDRVSTEAFF.

The chain links TRBV5-1 to TRBJ1-2, with a possible D match to TRBD1 (6 bases). The germline V gene encodes CDR1 SGHRS and CDR2 YFSETQ. The CDR3 is made up of 14 amino acids. V lost 1 base to trimming and J lost 3 bases, with 10 bases between them. In DNA, the CDR3 is TGCGCCAGCAGCTTGCCCAGGGGTGACTATGGCTACACCTTC. It encodes CASSLPRGDYGYTF.

The chain uses TRBV28 and TRBJ2-7; tentative D call: TRBD1 (5 bases). This CDR3 comprises 15 residues. V shed 3 bases and J shed 1 base, with 13 bases lying between them. Germline V gene lookup returns CDR1 MDHEN and CDR2 SYDVKM. CDR3 protein: CASSFRGQRSYEQYF. The CDR3 bases are TGTGCCAGCAGTTTTAGGGGCCAGAGATCCTACGAGCAGTACTTC.

This sequence joins TRBV28 and TRBJ2-5; D unresolved. Between the trimmed V and J ends, which lost 2 bases and 6 bases, there was a span of 4 bases. The CDR3 runs to 11 residues. Germline loops: CDR1 MDHEN, CDR2 SYDVKM. Written as DNA, the CDR3 is TGTGCCAGCAGTTTAAAAAAGACCCAGTACTTC. This translates into CASSLKKTQYF.

The CDR3 DNA reads as TGTGCCAGCAGTGAATTCTGGGTATCAAACACAGATACGCAGTATTTT. It translates to CASSEFWVSNTDTQYF. The rearrangement links TRBV6-1 to TRBJ2-3; D is uncertain. V was trimmed by 2 bases and J by 2 bases, leaving 14 bases between them. The germline V gene has CDR1 MNHNS and CDR2 SASEGT. The CDR3 contains 16 residues.

The chain combines TRBV5-6 with TRBJ2-1; D unresolved. This CDR3 has 16 residues. CDR1 and CDR2 from the germline V gene are SGHDT and YYEEEE. Trimming shortened V by 4 bases and J by 7 bases, and 21 bases separated the two germline ends. The CDR3: CASSLPVRLRGNEQFF. CDR3 in DNA: TGTGCCAGCAGCCTCCCGGTAAGATTGAGAGGTAATGAGCAGTTCTTC. Variable domain in full (rest from reference TRBV5-6 and TRBJ2-1): DAGVTQSPTHLIKTRGQQVTLRCSPKSGHDTVSWYQQALGQGPQFIFQYYEEEERQRGNFPDRFSGHQFPNYSSELNVNALLLGDSALYLCASSLPVRLRGNEQFFGPGTRLTVL.

V is TRBV28 and J is TRBJ2-3, with 8 bases identical to TRBD2. Germline assignment: CDR1 MDHEN and CDR2 SYDVKM. Unmatched junction bases numbered 6, after V lost 1 base and J lost 3 bases. The CDR3 has 16 amino acids. The CDR3 reads CASSLLTGGRTDTQYF. CDR3 DNA: TGTGCCAGCAGTTTATTGACGGGAGGGCGTACAGATACGCAGTATTTT.

J is TRBJ2-5 and V is TRBV27; no clear D gene. Trimming took off 5 bases at V and 1 base at J, with 11 bases between the two ends. Germline CDR1 and CDR2: MNHEY and SMNVEV (reference sequence). The CDR3 contains 14 residues. CDR3 region: CASSRTFLQETQYF. The CDR3 nucleotides read TGTGCCAGCAGTCGCACCTTTCTCCAAGAGACCCAGTACTTC.

V is TRBV7-9 and J is TRBJ1-1, with 7 bases matching TRBD1. This CDR3 has 15 residues. Germline V gene data show CDR1 as SEHNR and CDR2 as FQNEAQ (reference sequence). V lost 5 bases to trimming and J lost 7 bases; unmatched junction nucleotides: 13. CDR3 protein: CASSTGTVAIGEAFF. CDR3 DNA sequence: TGTGCCAGCAGCACAGGGACAGTCGCGATTGGTGAAGCTTTCTTT.

This clone was seen more than once but under ten times. This chain uses TRBV7-2 with TRBJ1-1; D unclear. This CDR3 has 13 amino acids. Germline V lookup: CDR1 SGHTA, CDR2 FQGNSA. V lost 1 base, J lost 7 bases, and 10 bases lay in between. The CDR3 reads CASSLVFVDEAFF. Here the CDR3 DNA reads TGTGCCAGCAGCTTAGTCTTTGTGGATGAAGCTTTCTTT. Full variable domain (rest looked up from reference TRBV7-2 and TRBJ1-1): GAGVSQSPSNKVTEKGKDVELRCDPISGHTALYWYRQSLGQGLEFLIYFQGNSAPDKSGLPSDRFSAERTGGSVSTLTIQRTQQEDSAVYLCASSLVFVDEAFFGQGTRLTVV.

The rearrangement uses TRBV10-1 and TRBJ2-1; D gene unclear. The CDR3 length is 11 residues. Trimming cost V 6 bases and J 2 bases, with 2 bases left between them. From germline, CDR1 is WNHNN and CDR2 SYGVQD (reference sequence). The DNA of the CDR3 is TGCGCCAGCAGAGCCTACAATGAGCAGTTCTTC. This sequence encodes CASRAYNEQFF.

The CDR3 DNA reads as TGTGCCAGCAGTGAAGACAGGGCGGGGGGGCAGGAGACCCAGTACTTC. Its protein is CASSEDRAGGQETQYF. The rearrangement joins TRBV2 to TRBJ2-5, with 9 bases fitting TRBD2. The V segment lost 1 base and the J segment 5 bases; nucleotides outside the gene matches: 8. Germline-derived CDR1 and CDR2 are SNHLY and FYNNEI. The CDR3 has 16 amino acids.

The chain couples TRBV15 to TRBJ1-1; 9 bases fit TRBD1. The trim removed 2 bases at V and 10 bases at J, leaving 5 bases unmatched. CDR1 is LNHNV and CDR2 is YYDKDF in the germline V gene (reference sequence). The CDR3 covers 13 residues. CDR3 loop: CATSRQTGGAAFF. In DNA, the CDR3 is TGTGCCACCAGCAGACAAACAGGGGGCGCAGCTTTCTTT.

V gene TRBV5-6 combines with J gene TRBJ1-4; the D is unclear. The CDR3 sequence is 15 residues long. Germline CDR1 is SGHDT and CDR2 is YYEEEE. V was shortened by 6 bases and J by 4 bases, with 16 bases between the two germline ends. CDR3 in amino acids: CASIPSRSINEKLFF. In nucleotides, the CDR3 is TGTGCCAGCATCCCGTCTAGGTCAATTAATGAAAAACTGTTTTTT. Based on the CDR3 plus reference TRBV5-6 and TRBJ1-4, the full variable domain is DAGVTQSPTHLIKTRGQQVTLRCSPKSGHDTVSWYQQALGQGPQFIFQYYEEEERQRGNFPDRFSGHQFPNYSSELNVNALLLGDSALYLCASIPSRSINEKLFFGSGTQLSVL.

This chain links TRBV15 with TRBJ1-2, with D perhaps matching TRBD1 (6 bases). V was clipped by 0 bases and J by 5 bases, with 16 bases between them. This CDR3 has 16 residues. The V gene's germline CDR1 is LNHNV and CDR2 YYDKDF (reference sequence). CDR3 in amino acids: CATSRDLVAGEYGYTF. The CDR3 DNA is TGTGCCACCAGCAGAGATCTAGTGGCAGGGGAGTATGGCTACACCTTC.

The chain has TRBV7-9 and TRBJ2-3; 7 bases match TRBD1. The CDR3 has 17 residues. J gave up 0 bases and V 10 bases, and 16 bases lay outside the gene matches. Per the germline V gene, CDR1 is SEHNR and CDR2 is FQNEAQ (reference sequence). In nucleotides, the CDR3 is TGTGCCACCCGGGACAGCGGATACCGATCTAGCACAGATACGCAGTATTTT. Amino acid sequence: CATRDSGYRSSTDTQYF.

V and J are TRBV19 and TRBJ2-1; D is unresolved. The CDR3 sequence is 14 residues long. The germline V gene has CDR1 LNHDA and CDR2 SQIVND (reference sequence). V was cut by 6 bases and J by 0 bases, with 9 bases left in between. The CDR3 loop reads CASSRGGSYNEQFF. The CDR3 DNA sequence: TGTGCCAGTAGCCGAGGCGGCTCCTACAATGAGCAGTTCTTC. Together with reference TRBV19 and TRBJ2-1, the CDR3 gives the full variable domain: DGGITQSPKYLFRKEGQNVTLSCEQNLNHDAMYWYRQDPGQGLRLIYYSQIVNDFQKGDIAEGYSVSREKKESFPLTVTSAQKNPTAFYLCASSRGGSYNEQFFGPGTRLTVL.

The rearrangement uses TRBV6-5 and TRBJ1-2, with 10 bases that match TRBD1. The trim removed 7 bases at V and 4 bases at J, leaving 9 bases unmatched. The CDR3 consists of 15 residues. CDR1 is MNHEY, CDR2 SVGAGI, per germline. Here the CDR3 reads CASKPGQGEFYGYTF. The DNA for the CDR3 is TGTGCCAGCAAACCCGGACAGGGGGAGTTCTATGGCTACACCTTC.

The chain carries TRBV6-1 and TRBJ1-3, with TRBD1 identical over 7 bases. The V gene's germline CDR1 is MNHNS and CDR2 SASEGT. J was trimmed by 0 bases and V by 1 base; bases with no gene match: 3. This CDR3 has 16 amino acids. The CDR3 region is CASSEGTGYSGNTIYF. CDR3 DNA sequence: TGTGCCAGCAGTGAAGGGACAGGCTACTCTGGAAACACCATATATTTT.

This sequence joins TRBV14 and TRBJ1-1; D remains unclear. The CDR3 runs to 14 residues. Germline loops: CDR1 SGHDN, CDR2 FVKESK. V gave up 4 bases and J gave up 1 base, with 10 bases separating them. CDR3 bases: TGTGCCAGCAGCCTTCGGGCGGGGAACACTGAAGCTTTCTTT. Protein product: CASSLRAGNTEAFF.

V and J are TRBV9 and TRBJ1-1; D not certain. Trimming cost V 0 bases and J 1 base, with 13 bases left between them. The CDR3 is made up of 16 amino acids. Germline loops: CDR1 SGDLS, CDR2 YYNGEE. The CDR3 is CASSVVGYPSNTEAFF. In nucleotides, the CDR3 is TGTGCCAGCAGCGTAGTGGGGTATCCTTCGAACACTGAAGCTTTCTTT.

V is TRBV29-1 and J is TRBJ2-3, with D uncertain. Looked up from germline, CDR1 is SQVTM and CDR2 is ANQGSEA. The V end lost 6 bases, the J end lost 5 bases, and 6 bases lay between the germline ends. This CDR3 region has 10 residues. The CDR3 bases are TGCAGCGTCATAATAGATACGCAGTATTTT. It yields the protein CSVIIDTQYF.

This clone showed up just once. The chain is built from TRBV12-5 and TRBJ1-2; a weak D match, TRBD1 (6 bases). This CDR3 comprises 14 residues. V shed 2 bases and J shed 2 bases, with 9 bases lying between them. Germline V gives CDR1 LGHNT, CDR2 FRNRAP. The DNA for the CDR3 is TGTGCTAGTGGTTTGAGTGACAGGAACTATGGCTACACCTTC. Translation: CASGLSDRNYGYTF.

This clone was recorded once. This chain links TRBV19 with TRBJ1-5; a weak D match, TRBD1 (6 bases). The CDR3 contains 14 residues. Trimming removed 5 bases at V and 4 bases at J, with 12 bases between. The germline V gene encodes CDR1 LNHDA and CDR2 SQIVND (reference sequence). The CDR3 bases are TGTGCCAGTAGTTCGGGACATCCTAATCAGCCCCAGCATTTT. It is translated as CASSSGHPNQPQHF.

This sequence joins TRBV19 and TRBJ1-5; 8 bases are a match to TRBD1. The V gene end was trimmed by 5 bases and the J gene end by 6 bases; junction bases not matched to a gene: 9. CDR1 is LNHDA and CDR2 is SQIVND in the germline V gene (reference sequence). This CDR3 spans 15 amino acids. CDR3 DNA: TGTGCCAGTAGTGGGCGGACAGGGAAAGTTCAGCCCCAGCATTTT. Translation: CASSGRTGKVQPQHF.